This passage covers 4 T cell receptor beta chains from one sample sequenced in a study of blood T cell repertoires in COVID-19. Some clones are missing from TCRdb's copy, which holds only in-frame ones; the method was immunoSEQ multiplex PCR. Altogether 210,000 or so clones are present, roughly 84% being singletons, with the ten largest covering about a fifth. The sequenced sample consisted of peripheral blood. The receptors were sampled from a human donor in a cohort sampled during active COVID-19.

The genes are TRBV12-3 or TRBV12-4 and TRBJ2-2; D uncertain. The CDR3 runs to 13 residues. Trimming pared 6 bases from V and 0 bases from J, leaving 5 bases between. CDR3 nucleotides: TGTGCCAGCAGGGGCTCGAACACCGGGGAGCTGTTTTTT. Its protein product is CASRGSNTGELFF.

V usage is TRBV6-5 and J usage is TRBJ2-7, with 8 nucleotides matching TRBD1. J gave up 3 bases and V 6 bases, and 7 bases lay outside the gene matches. This CDR3 has 14 amino acids. From germline, CDR1 is MNHEY and CDR2 SVGAGI. CDR3: CASSWDRTSYEQYV. CDR3 nucleotides: TGTGCCAGCAGCTGGGACAGGACAAGCTACGAGCAGTACGTC.

For the CDR3, the DNA is TGCGCCAGCAGCCAAGATTTCGGGATCGGTACAGATACGCAGTATTTT. The encoded protein is CASSQDFGIGTDTQYF. The V gene is TRBV4-1, the J gene TRBJ2-3, with D possibly TRBD2 on 5 matching bases. V was shortened by 0 bases and J by 3 bases, with 13 bases between the two germline ends. Germline V gene lookup returns CDR1 MGHRA and CDR2 YSYEKL. CDR3 length: 16 amino acids.

This chain uses TRBV28 with TRBJ1-4; D is possibly TRBD1 (5 bases). The germline V and J ends were trimmed by 4 bases and 7 bases, with 10 bases remaining between them. The CDR3 extends over 13 amino acids. From germline, CDR1 is MDHEN and CDR2 SYDVKM. CDR3 sequence reads: CASSSRGTEKLFF. The CDR3 DNA is TGTGCCAGCAGTTCGCGGGGGACTGAAAAACTGTTTTTT.